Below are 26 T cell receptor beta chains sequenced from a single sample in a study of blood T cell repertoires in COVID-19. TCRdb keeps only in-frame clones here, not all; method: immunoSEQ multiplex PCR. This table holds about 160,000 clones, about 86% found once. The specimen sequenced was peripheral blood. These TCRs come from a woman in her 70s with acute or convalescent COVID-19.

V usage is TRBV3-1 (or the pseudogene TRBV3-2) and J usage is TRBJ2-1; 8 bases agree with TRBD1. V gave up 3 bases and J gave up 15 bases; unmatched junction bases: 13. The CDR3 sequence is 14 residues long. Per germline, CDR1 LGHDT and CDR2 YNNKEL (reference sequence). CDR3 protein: CASSHPDRTGYPFF. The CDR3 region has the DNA TGTGCCAGCAGCCACCCGGATCGGACAGGGTATCCGTTCTTC.

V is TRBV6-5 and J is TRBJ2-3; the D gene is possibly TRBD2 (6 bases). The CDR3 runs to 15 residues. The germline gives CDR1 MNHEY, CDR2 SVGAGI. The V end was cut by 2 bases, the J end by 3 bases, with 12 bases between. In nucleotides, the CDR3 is TGTGCCAGCAGTTACGCCCCCGCGGGAACAGATACGCAGTATTTT. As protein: CASSYAPAGTDTQYF.

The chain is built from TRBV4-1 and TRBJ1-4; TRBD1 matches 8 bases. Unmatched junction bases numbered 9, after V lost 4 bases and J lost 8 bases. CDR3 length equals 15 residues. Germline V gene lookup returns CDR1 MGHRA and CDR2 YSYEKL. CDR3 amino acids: CASSPGTGVYEKLFF. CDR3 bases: TGCGCCAGCAGCCCAGGGACAGGTGTCTACGAAAAACTGTTTTTT.

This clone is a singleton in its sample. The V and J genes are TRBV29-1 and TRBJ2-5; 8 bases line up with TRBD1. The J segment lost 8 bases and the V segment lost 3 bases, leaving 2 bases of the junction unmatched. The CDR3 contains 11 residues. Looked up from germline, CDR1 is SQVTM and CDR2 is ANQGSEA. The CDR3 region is CSVDRGQTQYF. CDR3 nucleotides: TGCAGCGTTGACAGGGGGCAAACCCAGTACTTC.

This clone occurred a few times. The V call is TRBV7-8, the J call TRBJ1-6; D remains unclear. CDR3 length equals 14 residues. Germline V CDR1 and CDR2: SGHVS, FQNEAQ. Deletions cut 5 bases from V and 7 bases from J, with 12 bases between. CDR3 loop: CASSLQAGNSPLHF. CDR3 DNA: TGTGCCAGCAGCCTCCAGGCCGGAAATTCACCCCTCCACTTT.

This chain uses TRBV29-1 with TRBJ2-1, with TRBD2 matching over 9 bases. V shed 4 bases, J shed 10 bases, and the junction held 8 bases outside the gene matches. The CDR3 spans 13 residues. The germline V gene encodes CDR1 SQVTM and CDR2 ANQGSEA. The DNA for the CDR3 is TGCAGCGTTGTTGCGGGAGGGCCGCAGGAGCAGTTCTTC. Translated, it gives CSVVAGGPQEQFF.

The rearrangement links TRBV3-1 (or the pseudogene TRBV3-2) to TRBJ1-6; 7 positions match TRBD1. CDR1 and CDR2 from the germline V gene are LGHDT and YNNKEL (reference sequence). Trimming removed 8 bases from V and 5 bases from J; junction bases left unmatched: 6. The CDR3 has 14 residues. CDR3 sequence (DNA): TGTGCCAGCGGAACCGGGACAGATAATTCACCCCTCCACTTT. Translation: CASGTGTDNSPLHF.

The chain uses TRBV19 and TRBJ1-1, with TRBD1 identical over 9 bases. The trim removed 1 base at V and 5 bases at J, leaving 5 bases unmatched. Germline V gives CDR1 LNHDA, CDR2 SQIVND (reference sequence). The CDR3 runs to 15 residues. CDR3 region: CASSIGAGTGTEAFF. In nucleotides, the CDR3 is TGTGCCAGTAGTATAGGGGCGGGGACAGGGACTGAAGCTTTCTTT.

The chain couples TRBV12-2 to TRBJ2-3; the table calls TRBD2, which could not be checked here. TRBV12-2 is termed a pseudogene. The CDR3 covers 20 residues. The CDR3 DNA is TGTGCAAGTCGCTCTATTTGGGGGATGGGACTAGCGACCCGCACAGATACGCAGTATTTT. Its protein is CASRSIWGMGLATRTDTQYF.

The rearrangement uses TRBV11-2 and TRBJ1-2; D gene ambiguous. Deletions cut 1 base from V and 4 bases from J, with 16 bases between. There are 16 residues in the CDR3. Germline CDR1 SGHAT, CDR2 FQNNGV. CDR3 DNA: TGTGCCAGCAGCTTAGTAGGAGATGGTTTCTCCTATGGCTACACCTTC. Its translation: CASSLVGDGFSYGYTF.

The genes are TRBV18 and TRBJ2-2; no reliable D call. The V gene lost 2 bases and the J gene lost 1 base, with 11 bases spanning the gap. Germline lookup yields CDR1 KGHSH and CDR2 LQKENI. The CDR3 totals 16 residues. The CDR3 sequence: CASSPNGLRNTGELFF. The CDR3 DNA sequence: TGTGCCAGCTCACCAAATGGGCTAAGGAACACCGGGGAGCTGTTTTTT. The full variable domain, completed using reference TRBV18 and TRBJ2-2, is NAGVMQNPRHLVRRRGQEARLRCSPMKGHSHVYWYRQLPEEGLKFMVYLQKENIIDESGMPKERFSAEFPKEGPSILRIQQVVRGDSAAYFCASSPNGLRNTGELFFGEGSRLTVL.

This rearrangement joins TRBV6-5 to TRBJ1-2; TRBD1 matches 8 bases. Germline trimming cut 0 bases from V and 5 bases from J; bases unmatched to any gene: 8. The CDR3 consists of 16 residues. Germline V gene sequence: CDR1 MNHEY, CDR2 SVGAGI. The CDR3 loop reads CASSYSYRGSGYGYTF. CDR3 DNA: TGTGCCAGCAGTTACTCGTACAGGGGGTCCGGGTATGGCTACACCTTC.

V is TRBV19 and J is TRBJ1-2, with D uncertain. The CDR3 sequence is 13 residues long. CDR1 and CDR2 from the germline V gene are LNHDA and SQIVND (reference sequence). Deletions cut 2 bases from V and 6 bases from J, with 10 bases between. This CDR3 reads CASSIRRSNGYTF. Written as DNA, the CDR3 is TGTGCCAGTAGTATACGTCGGTCTAATGGCTACACCTTC.

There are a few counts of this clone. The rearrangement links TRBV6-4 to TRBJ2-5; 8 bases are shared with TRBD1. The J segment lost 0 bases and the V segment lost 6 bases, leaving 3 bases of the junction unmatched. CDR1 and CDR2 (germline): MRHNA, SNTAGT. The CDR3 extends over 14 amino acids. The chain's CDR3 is CASSPTGDQETQYF. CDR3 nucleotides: TGTGCCAGCAGCCCGACAGGGGACCAAGAGACCCAGTACTTC.

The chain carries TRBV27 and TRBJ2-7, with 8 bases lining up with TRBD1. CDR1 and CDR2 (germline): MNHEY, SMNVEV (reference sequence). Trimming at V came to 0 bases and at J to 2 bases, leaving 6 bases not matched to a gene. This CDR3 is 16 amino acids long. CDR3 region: CASSLSSDRVPYEQYF. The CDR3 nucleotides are TGTGCCAGCAGTTTATCTTCGGACAGGGTGCCCTACGAGCAGTACTTC.

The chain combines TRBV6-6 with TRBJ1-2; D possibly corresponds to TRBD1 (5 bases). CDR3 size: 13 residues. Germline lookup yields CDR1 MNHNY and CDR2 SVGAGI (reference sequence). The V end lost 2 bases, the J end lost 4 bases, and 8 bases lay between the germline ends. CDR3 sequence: CASSYGAIYGYTF. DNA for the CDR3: TGTGCCAGCAGTTACGGGGCGATCTATGGCTACACCTTC.

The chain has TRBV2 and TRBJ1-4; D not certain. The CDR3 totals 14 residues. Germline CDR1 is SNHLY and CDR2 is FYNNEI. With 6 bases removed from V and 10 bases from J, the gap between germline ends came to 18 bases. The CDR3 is CASSLRSPGGKLFF. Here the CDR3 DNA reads TGTGCCAGCAGCCTCCGTAGCCCCGGTGGAAAACTGTTTTTT.

The chain's CDR3 is CASSLTAESSYEQYF. As DNA, the CDR3 is TGTGCCAGCAGCTTAACGGCGGAGAGCTCCTACGAGCAGTACTTC. The V and J genes are TRBV7-3 and TRBJ2-7; the D is unclear. V was clipped by 0 bases and J by 0 bases, with 9 bases between them. The CDR3 covers 15 residues. Germline assignment: CDR1 SGHTA and CDR2 FQGTGA.

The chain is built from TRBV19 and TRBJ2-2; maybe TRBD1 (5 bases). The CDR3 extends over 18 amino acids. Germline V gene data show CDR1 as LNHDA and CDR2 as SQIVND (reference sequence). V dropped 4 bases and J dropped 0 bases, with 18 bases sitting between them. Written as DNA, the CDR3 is TGTGCCAGTAGTAAGGTGACAGTAGCACTCGCGAACACCGGGGAGCTGTTTTTT. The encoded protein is CASSKVTVALANTGELFF. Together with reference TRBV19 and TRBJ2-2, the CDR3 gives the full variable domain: DGGITQSPKYLFRKEGQNVTLSCEQNLNHDAMYWYRQDPGQGLRLIYYSQIVNDFQKGDIAEGYSVSREKKESFPLTVTSAQKNPTAFYLCASSKVTVALANTGELFFGEGSRLTVL.

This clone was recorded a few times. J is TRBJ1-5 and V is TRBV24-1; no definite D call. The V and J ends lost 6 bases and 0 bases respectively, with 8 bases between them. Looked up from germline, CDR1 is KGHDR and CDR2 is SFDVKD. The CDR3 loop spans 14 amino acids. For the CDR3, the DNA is TGTGCCACCAGTTTCGGTAATAGCAATCAGCCCCAGCATTTT. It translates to CATSFGNSNQPQHF.

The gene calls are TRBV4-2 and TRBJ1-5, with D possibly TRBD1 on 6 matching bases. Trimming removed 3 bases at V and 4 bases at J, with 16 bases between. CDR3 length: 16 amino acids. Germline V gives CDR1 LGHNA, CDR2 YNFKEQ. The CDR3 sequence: CASSQSGASPNQPQHF. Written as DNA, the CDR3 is TGTGCCAGCAGCCAGTCAGGGGCGAGTCCTAATCAGCCCCAGCATTTT.

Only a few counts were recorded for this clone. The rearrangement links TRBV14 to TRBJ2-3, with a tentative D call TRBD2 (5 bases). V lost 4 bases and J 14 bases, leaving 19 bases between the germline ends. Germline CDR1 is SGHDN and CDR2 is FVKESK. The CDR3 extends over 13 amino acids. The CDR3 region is CASSPRGGAVLYF. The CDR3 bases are TGTGCCAGCAGCCCCCGAGGAGGCGCGGTTTTGTATTTT.

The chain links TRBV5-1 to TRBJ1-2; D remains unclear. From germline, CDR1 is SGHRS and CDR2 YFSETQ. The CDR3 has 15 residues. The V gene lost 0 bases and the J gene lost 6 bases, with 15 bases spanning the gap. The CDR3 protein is CASSLAGSTGDGYTF. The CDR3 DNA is TGCGCCAGCAGCTTGGCAGGATCCACCGGGGATGGCTACACCTTC.

The CDR3 loop reads CASSSQTGGAYNEQFF. DNA of the CDR3: TGTGCCAGCAGTTCCCAGACAGGGGGCGCCTACAATGAGCAGTTCTTC. V and J are TRBV28 and TRBJ2-1; 10 bases align to TRBD1. This CDR3 spans 16 amino acids. J was trimmed by 2 bases and V by 4 bases; bases with no gene match: 5. Germline loops: CDR1 MDHEN, CDR2 SYDVKM.

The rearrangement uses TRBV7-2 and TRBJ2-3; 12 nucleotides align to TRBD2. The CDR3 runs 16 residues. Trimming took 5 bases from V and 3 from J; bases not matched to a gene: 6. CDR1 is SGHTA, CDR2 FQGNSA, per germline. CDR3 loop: CASSPASGGDTDTQYF. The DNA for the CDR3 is TGTGCCAGCAGCCCAGCTAGCGGGGGGGATACAGATACGCAGTATTTT.

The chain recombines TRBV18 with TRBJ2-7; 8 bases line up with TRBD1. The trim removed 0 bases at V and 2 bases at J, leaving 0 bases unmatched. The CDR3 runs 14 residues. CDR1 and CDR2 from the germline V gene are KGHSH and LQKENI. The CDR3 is CASSPPTGAYEQYF. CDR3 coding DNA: TGTGCCAGCTCACCACCGACAGGGGCCTACGAGCAGTACTTC.